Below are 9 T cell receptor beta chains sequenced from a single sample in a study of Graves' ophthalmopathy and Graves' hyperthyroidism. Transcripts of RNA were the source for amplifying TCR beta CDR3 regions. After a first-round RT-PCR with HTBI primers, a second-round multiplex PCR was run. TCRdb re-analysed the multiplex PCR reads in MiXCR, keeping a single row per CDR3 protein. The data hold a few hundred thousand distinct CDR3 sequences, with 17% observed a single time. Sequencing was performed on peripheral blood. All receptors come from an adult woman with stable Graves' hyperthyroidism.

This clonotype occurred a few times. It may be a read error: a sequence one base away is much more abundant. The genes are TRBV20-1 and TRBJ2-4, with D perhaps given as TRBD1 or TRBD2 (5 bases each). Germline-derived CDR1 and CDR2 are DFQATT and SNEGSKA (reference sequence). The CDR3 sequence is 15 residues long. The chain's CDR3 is CSLGVGGSPTNIKYF. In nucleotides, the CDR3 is TGCAGTTTAGGGGTTGGGGGATCCCCGACAAACATTAAGTACTTC.

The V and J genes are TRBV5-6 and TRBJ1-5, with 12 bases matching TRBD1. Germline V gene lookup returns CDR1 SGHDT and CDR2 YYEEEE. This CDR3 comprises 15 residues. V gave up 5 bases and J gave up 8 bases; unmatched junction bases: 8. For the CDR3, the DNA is TGTGCCAGCAGTTTCGGGACAGGGGGCGGGAAGCCCCAGCATTTT. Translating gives CASSFGTGGGKPQHF.

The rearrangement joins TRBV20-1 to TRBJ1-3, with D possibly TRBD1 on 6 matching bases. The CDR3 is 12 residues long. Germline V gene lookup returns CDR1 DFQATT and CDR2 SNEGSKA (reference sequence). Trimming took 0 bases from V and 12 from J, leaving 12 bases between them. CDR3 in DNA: TGCAGTGCTAGAGAGCAGACAGGAGTCATATATTTT. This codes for CSAREQTGVIYF.

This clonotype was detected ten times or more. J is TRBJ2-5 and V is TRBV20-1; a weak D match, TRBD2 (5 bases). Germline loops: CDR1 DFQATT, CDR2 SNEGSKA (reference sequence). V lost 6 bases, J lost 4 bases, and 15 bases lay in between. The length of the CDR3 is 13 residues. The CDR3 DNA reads TGCAGTGCCCCCCCCCTAGCCGCAGAGACCCAGTACTTC. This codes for CSAPPLAAETQYF.

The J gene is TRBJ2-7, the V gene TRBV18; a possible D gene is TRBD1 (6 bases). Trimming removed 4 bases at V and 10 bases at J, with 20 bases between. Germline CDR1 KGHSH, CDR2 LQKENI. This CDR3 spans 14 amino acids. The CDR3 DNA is TGTGCCAGCTCACAAGCAGGGGTCGAGTCCCGACAGTACTTC. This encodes CASSQAGVESRQYF.

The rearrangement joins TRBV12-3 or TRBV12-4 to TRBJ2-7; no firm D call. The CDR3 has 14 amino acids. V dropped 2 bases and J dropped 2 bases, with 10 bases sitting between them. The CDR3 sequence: CASSLRLGPYEQYF. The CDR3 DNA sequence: TGTGCCAGCAGTTTACGGCTAGGGCCCTACGAGCAGTACTTC.

Here the CDR3 DNA reads TGTGCCAGCAGTTTACTAGCGGGGGTTTCCTACGAGCAGTACTTC. It translates to CASSLLAGVSYEQYF. The J gene is TRBJ2-7, the V gene TRBV6-2 or TRBV6-3, with TRBD2 matching over 11 bases. In germline, CDR1 is MNHEY, CDR2 SVGEGT. The CDR3 consists of 15 residues. J was trimmed by 1 base and V by 4 bases; bases with no gene match: 3.

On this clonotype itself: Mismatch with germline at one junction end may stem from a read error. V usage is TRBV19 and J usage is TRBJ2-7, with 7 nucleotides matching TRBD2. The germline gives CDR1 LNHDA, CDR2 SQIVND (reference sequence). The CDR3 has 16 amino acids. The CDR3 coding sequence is TGTGCCAGTAGCTCACCTGGGACTATCGGATCCTACGATCAGTACTTC. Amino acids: CASSSPGTIGSYDQYF. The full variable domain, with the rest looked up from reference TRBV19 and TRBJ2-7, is DGGITQSPKYLFRKEGQNVTLSCEQNLNHDAMYWYRQDPGQGLRLIYYSQIVNDFQKGDIAEGYSVSREKKESFPLTVTSAQKNPTAFYLCASSSPGTIGSYDQYFGPGTRLTVT.

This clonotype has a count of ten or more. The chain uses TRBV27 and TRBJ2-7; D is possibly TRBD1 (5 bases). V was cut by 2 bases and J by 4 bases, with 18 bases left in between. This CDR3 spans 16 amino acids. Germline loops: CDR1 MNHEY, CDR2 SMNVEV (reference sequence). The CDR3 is CASSLGSTRAGYEQYF. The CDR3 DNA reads TGTGCCAGCAGTTTAGGTTCAACCCGGGCAGGGTACGAGCAGTACTTC.